Listed below are T cell receptor beta chains from one sample, sequenced in a study of cytomegalovirus exposure and HLA in healthy donors. Assay: immunoSEQ multiplex PCR; the TCRdb copy retains only in-frame clones and omits some. This table holds around 160,000 clones, 82% found once. Specimen: PBMCs. These receptors were collected from a male donor in good health and CMV-seropositive. Each CDR3 is given with its conserved first and last residue. A D gene is named only where the DNA matches it firmly. Clone size is not always given. Where it is, it says once, few, many or a class for expanded clones.

once	TRBJ1-5	TRBV6-1	-	TGTGCCAGCAGTGATAGCTTTAGTCAGCCCCAGCATTTT	CASSDSFSQPQHF
-	TRBJ2-5	TRBV12-5	-	TGTGCTAGTGCCATAACTAGCCAAGAGACCCAGTACTTC	CASAITSQETQYF
-	TRBJ2-7	TRBV15	TRBD2	TGTGCCACCAGCAGAGATCAAGCGGGGGGTTTGTACGAGCAGTACTTC	CATSRDQAGGLYEQYF
-	TRBJ2-6	TRBV7-2	-	TGTGCCAGCAGCTCGACAGTACATTCTGGGGCCAACGTCCTGACTTTC	CASSSTVHSGANVLTF
-	TRBJ2-1	TRBV9	TRBD2	TGTGCCAGCAATCTTGGGACTAGCGGGAGTAATGAGCAGTTCTTC	CASNLGTSGSNEQFF
few	TRBJ2-7	TRBV27	-	TGTGCCAGCAGTTTGTCAGGGATCTACGAGCAGTACTTC	CASSLSGIYEQYF
-	TRBJ1-2	TRBV6-5	-	TGTGCCAGCAGCCGACTCTCATCAGGGGCCTATGGCTACACCTTC	CASSRLSSGAYGYTF
once	TRBJ2-1	TRBV11-3	TRBD2	TGTGCCAGCAGCCCGGGACTAGCGGCGAGCTCCTACAATGAGCAGTTCTTC	CASSPGLAASSYNEQFF
-	TRBJ2-5	TRBV5-4	-	TGTGCCAGCAGCATAGATTCTAGACAAGAGACCCAGTACTTC	CASSIDSRQETQYF
-	TRBJ2-7	TRBV7-6	TRBD2	TGTGCCAGCAGCCTCGCGGGAGGATCCACCTACGAGCAGTACTTC	CASSLAGGSTYEQYF
-	TRBJ2-5	TRBV28	-	TGTGCCAGCAGTTTATCAACAGGGCCCCAAGAGACCCAGTACTTC	CASSLSTGPQETQYF
-	TRBJ2-7	TRBV28	TRBD2	TGTGCCAGCAGTTTACCAGGACTAGCGGGAGGGAACTCCTACGAGCAGTACTTC	CASSLPGLAGGNSYEQYF
-	TRBJ2-1	TRBV10-1	-	TGCGCCAGCTCAAAGGGGGCCTACAATGAGCAGTTCTTC	CASSKGAYNEQFF
-	TRBJ2-7	TRBV27	TRBD2	TGTGCCAGCAGTTTATGGGCTAGCGGGAGCTCCTACGAGCAGTACTTC	CASSLWASGSSYEQYF
-	TRBJ2-5	TRBV6-1	TRBD1	TGTGCCAGCGAAAGGGACAGACAAGAGACCCAGTACTTC	CASERDRQETQYF
-	TRBJ1-1	TRBV10-1	-	TGCGCCAGCGGCGGGGTGGGGAACACTGAAGCTTTCTTT	CASGGVGNTEAFF
once	TRBJ1-4	TRBV7-9	-	TGTGCCAGCAGCTCCGGGACATGGAATGAAAAACTGTTTTTT	CASSSGTWNEKLFF
-	TRBJ2-1	TRBV29-1	-	TGCAGCGTTGAAGGGGGGCCACTAGCGAGCTCCTACAATGAGCAGTTCTTC	CSVEGGPLASSYNEQFF
-	TRBJ2-1	TRBV19	TRBD2	TGTGCCAGTAGACCGGGACTAGCGGTCCGCAATGAGCAGTTCTTC	CASRPGLAVRNEQFF
-	TRBJ1-4	TRBV15	TRBD1	TGTGCCACCAGCAGAGATCTTGGGACAGGCGCTAATGAAAAACTGTTTTTT	CATSRDLGTGANEKLFF
-	TRBJ2-7	TRBV25-1	-	TGTGCCAGCGTCCCTCTTTATTCGGACGAGCAGTACTTC	CASVPLYSDEQYF
-	TRBJ2-7	TRBV30	-	TGTGCCTGGAGTCTGCGGAGCCGAGCGTCCGAGCAGTACTTC	CAWSLRSRASEQYF
-	TRBJ2-1	TRBV5-1	TRBD2	TGCGCCAGCACGCTACTAGCGGGAGTGAACAATGAGCAGTTCTTC	CASTLLAGVNNEQFF
-	TRBJ2-3	TRBV7-8	TRBD2	TGTGCCAGCAGGGCCCTCCTAGCGGGGAGCACAGATACGCAGTATTTT	CASRALLAGSTDTQYF
-	TRBJ2-4	TRBV10-3	-	TGTGCCATCAGGACAGACCCAACCAAAAACATTCAGTACTTC	CAIRTDPTKNIQYF
-	TRBJ2-5	TRBV5-4	TRBD1	TGTGCCAGCAGCTTGGGACAGGGGGTAGTTGAGACCCAGTACTTC	CASSLGQGVVETQYF
once	TRBJ2-5	TRBV18	TRBD2	TGTGCCAGCTCCCACATAGCGGGGCAGGTCCAAGAGACCCAGTACTTC	CASSHIAGQVQETQYF
once	TRBJ1-2	TRBV2	-	TGTGCCAGCGCCCCGGGTATAACCCCCTATGGCTACACCTTC	CASAPGITPYGYTF
-	TRBJ1-4	TRBV28	-	TGTGCCAGCAGCCTCCGTGCGGGGGGTGGGAGTAGAACAACTAATGAAAAACTGTTTTTT	CASSLRAGGGSRTTNEKLFF
-	TRBJ1-5	TRBV7-2	-	TGTGCCAGCAGCGCGGTTGGAGGGTGGAATCAGCCCCAGCATTTT	CASSAVGGWNQPQHF
-	TRBJ1-2	TRBV2	TRBD1	TGTGCCAGCGGGGACAGTAACTATGGCTACACCTTC	CASGDSNYGYTF
-	TRBJ2-5	TRBV18	-	TGTGCCAGCTCACCACTCAGCGGTACCCAAGAGACCCAGTACTTC	CASSPLSGTQETQYF
-	TRBJ1-3	TRBV6-6	-	TGTGCCAGCAGTTACTCAAGTAGTGGAAACACCATATATTTT	CASSYSSSGNTIYF
few	TRBJ2-7	TRBV5-1	TRBD1	TGCGCCAGCAGCTTGGAAGGGACAGGGGGAAAGCAGTACTTC	CASSLEGTGGKQYF
-	TRBJ2-3	TRBV10-3	-	TGTGCCATCCAGGGGGACTCAGATACGCAGTATTTT	CAIQGDSDTQYF
few	TRBJ2-5	TRBV7-9	TRBD2	TGTGCCAGCAGCTTAGTCCTAGCGGGTCGGGAGACCCAGTACTTC	CASSLVLAGRETQYF
-	TRBJ2-2	TRBV6-1	-	TGTGCCAGCAGTGAGCCGGGACAGAACACCGGGGAGCTGTTTTTT	CASSEPGQNTGELFF
-	TRBJ1-4	TRBV7-9	-	TGTGCCGCACACCGTGGGGGCCGGACTAATGAAAAACTGTTTTTT	CAAHRGGRTNEKLFF
-	TRBJ1-1	TRBV7-2	-	TGTGCCAGCAGCTTAAGGGTGGCCGGGGGCACTGAAGCTTTCTTT	CASSLRVAGGTEAFF
few	TRBJ2-3	TRBV29-1	-	TGCAGCGTTGGATTGGACAGAAGAGATACGCAGTATTTT	CSVGLDRRDTQYF